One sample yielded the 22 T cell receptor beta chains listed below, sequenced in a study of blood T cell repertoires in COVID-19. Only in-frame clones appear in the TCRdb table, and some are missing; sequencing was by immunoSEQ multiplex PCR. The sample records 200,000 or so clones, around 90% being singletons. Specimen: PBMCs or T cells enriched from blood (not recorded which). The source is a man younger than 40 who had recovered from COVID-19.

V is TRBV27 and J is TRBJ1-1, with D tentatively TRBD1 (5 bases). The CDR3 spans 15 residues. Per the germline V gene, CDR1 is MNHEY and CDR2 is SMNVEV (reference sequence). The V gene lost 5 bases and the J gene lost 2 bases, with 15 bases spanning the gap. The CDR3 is CASSPGHPFNTEAFF. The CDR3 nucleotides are TGTGCCAGCAGTCCAGGACATCCATTCAACACTGAAGCTTTCTTT.

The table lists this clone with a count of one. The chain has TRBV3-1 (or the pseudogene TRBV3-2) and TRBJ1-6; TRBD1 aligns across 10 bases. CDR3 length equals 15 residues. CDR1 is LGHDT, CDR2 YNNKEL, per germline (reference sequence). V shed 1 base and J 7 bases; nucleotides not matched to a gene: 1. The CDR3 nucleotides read TGTGCCAGCAGCCAAGGGGGACAGGGGAATTCACCCCTCCACTTT. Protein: CASSQGGQGNSPLHF.

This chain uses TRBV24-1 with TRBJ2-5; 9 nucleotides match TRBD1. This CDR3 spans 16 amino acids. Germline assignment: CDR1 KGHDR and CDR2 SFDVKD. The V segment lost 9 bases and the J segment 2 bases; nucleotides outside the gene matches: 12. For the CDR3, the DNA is TGTGCCACCGCTCACCCTCCGGGACAGGGACAAGAGACCCAGTACTTC. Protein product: CATAHPPGQGQETQYF.

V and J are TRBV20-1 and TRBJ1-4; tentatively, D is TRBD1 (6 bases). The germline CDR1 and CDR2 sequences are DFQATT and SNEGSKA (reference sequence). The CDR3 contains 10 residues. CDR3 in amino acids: CRRQVEKLFF. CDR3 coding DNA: TGCAGAAGACAGGTAGAAAAACTGTTTTTT.

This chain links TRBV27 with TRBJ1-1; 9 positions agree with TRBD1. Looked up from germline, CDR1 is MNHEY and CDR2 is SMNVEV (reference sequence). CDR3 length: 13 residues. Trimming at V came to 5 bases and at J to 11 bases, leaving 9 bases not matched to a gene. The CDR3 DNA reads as TGTGCCAGCAGTCATAGGACAGGGGTCGAGGCTTTCTTT. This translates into CASSHRTGVEAFF.

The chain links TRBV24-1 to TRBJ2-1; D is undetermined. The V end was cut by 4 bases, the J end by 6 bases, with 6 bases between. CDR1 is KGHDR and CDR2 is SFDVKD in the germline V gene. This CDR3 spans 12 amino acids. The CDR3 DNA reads TGTGCCACCAGTGACAGTCTCAATGAGCAGTTCTTC. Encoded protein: CATSDSLNEQFF.

The CDR3 nucleotides are TGTGCCAGCAGCTTGGGACTAGCGTACACCGGGGAGCTGTTTTTT. Its protein product is CASSLGLAYTGELFF. The chain combines TRBV7-9 with TRBJ2-2; 10 bases fit TRBD2. Trimming removed 3 bases from V and 3 bases from J; junction bases left unmatched: 1. Germline lookup yields CDR1 SEHNR and CDR2 FQNEAQ (reference sequence). The CDR3 spans 15 residues.

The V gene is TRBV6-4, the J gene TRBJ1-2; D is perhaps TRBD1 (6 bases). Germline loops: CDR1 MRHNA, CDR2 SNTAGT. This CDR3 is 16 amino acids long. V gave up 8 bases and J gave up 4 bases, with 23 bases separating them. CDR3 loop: CASRRRRTDKLYGYTF. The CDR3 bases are TGTGCCAGCCGTCGGCGTCGGACAGACAAACTCTATGGCTACACCTTC.

As DNA, the CDR3 is TGTGCCAGCACCTTACAGGGCTCGGGCTACACCTTC. This gives the protein CASTLQGSGYTF. The genes are TRBV12-3 or TRBV12-4 and TRBJ1-2, with TRBD1 as a possible D gene (6 bases). The ends were cut back, 7 bases at V and 8 bases at J, with 14 bases in the middle. This CDR3 is 12 amino acids long.

As DNA, the CDR3 is TGTGCCAGCAGCAAATTCCACAACCACGGGGACAACAATGAGCAGTTCTTC. Amino acid sequence: CASSKFHNHGDNNEQFF. V gene TRBV21-1 combines with J gene TRBJ2-1; the tabulated D call, TRBD1, remains unverified against the DNA. TRBV21-1 is a known pseudogene. The CDR3 has 17 amino acids.

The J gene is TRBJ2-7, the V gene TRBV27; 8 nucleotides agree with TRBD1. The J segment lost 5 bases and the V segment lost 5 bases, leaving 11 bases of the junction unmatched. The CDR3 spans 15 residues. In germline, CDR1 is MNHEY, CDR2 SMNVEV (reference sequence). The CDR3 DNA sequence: TGTGCCAGCAGTCCCCGACAGGGGTGGTCCCACGAGCAGTACTTC. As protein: CASSPRQGWSHEQYF.

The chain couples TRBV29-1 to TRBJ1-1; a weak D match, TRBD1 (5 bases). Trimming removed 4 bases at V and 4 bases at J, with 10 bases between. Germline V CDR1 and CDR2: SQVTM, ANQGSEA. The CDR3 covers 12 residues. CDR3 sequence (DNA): TGCAGCGTTGGGGGGGGAACCACTGAAGCTTTCTTT. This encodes CSVGGGTTEAFF. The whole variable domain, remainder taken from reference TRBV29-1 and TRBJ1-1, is SAVISQKPSRDICQRGTSLTIQCQVDSQVTMMFWYRQQPGQSLTLIATANQGSEATYESGFVIDKFPISRPNLTFSTLTVSNMSPEDSSIYLCSVGGGTTEAFFGQGTRLTVV.

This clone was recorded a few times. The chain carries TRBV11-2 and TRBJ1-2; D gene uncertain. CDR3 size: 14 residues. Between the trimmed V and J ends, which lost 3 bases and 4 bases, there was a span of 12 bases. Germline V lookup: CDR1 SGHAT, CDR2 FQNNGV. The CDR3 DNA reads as TGTGCCAGCAGCTTGAGTAGGGAGGGCTATGGCTACACCTTC. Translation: CASSLSREGYGYTF.

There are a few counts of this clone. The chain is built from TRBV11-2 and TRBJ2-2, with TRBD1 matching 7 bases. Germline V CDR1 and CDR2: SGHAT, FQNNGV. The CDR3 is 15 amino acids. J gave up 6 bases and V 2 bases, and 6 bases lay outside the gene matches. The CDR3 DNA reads TGTGCCAGCAGCTTAAAGGGGGCGGCGGCCGGGGAGCTGTTTTTT. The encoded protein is CASSLKGAAAGELFF.

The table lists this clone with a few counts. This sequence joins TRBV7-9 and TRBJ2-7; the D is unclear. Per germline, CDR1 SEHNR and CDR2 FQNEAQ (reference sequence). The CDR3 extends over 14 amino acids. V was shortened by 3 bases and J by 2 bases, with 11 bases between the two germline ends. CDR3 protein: CASSFGQTTYEQYF. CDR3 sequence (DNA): TGTGCCAGCAGCTTTGGGCAGACAACCTACGAGCAGTACTTC.

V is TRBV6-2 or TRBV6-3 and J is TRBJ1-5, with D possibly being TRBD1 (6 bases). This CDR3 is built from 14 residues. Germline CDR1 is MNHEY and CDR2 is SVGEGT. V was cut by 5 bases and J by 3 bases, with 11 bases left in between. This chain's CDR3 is CASSPGTYNQPQHF. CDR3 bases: TGTGCCAGCAGTCCAGGGACATACAATCAGCCCCAGCATTTT.

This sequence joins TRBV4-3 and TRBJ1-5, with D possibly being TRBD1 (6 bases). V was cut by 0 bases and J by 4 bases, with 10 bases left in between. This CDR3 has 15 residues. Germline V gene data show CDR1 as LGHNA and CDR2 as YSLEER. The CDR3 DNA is TGCGCCAGCAGCCAAGATAGCCAGGGGAATCAGCCCCAGCATTTT. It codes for CASSQDSQGNQPQHF.

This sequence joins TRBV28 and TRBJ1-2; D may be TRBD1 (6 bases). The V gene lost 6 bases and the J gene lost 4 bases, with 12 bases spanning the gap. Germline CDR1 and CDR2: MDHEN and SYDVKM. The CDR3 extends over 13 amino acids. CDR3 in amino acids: CASSFRGIYGYTF. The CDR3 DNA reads TGTGCCAGCAGCTTTAGGGGGATCTATGGCTACACCTTC.

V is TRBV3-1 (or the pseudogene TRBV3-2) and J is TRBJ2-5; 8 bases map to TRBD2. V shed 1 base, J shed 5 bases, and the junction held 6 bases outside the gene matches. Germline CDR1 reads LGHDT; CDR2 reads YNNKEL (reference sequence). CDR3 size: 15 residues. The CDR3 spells CASSQGTSGGETQYF. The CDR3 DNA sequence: TGTGCCAGCAGCCAAGGCACTAGCGGAGGGGAGACCCAGTACTTC.

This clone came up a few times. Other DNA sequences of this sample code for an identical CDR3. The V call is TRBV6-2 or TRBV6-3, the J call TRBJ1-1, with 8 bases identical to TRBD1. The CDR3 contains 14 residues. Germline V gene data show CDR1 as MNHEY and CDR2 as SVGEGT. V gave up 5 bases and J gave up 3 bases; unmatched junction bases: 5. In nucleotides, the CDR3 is TGTGCCAGCAGTCGGACAGGGAGGGACACTGAAGCTTTCTTT. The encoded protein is CASSRTGRDTEAFF.

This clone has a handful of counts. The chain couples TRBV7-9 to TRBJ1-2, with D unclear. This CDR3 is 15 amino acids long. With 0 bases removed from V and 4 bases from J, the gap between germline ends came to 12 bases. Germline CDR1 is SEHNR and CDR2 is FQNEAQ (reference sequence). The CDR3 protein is CASSLAPGDRYGYTF. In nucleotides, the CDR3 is TGTGCCAGCAGCTTAGCGCCCGGGGATCGCTATGGCTACACCTTC.

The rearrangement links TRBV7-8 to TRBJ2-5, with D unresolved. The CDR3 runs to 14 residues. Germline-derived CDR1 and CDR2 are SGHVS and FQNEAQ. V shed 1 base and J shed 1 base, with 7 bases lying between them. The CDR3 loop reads CASSLGESQETQYF. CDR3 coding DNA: TGTGCCAGCAGCTTAGGAGAATCCCAAGAGACCCAGTACTTC. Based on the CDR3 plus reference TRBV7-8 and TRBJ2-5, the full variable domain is GAGVSQSPRYKVAKRGQDVALRCDPISGHVSLFWYQQALGQGPEFLTYFQNEAQLDKSGLPSDRFFAERPEGSVSTLKIQRTQQEDSAVYLCASSLGESQETQYFGPGTRLLVL.